Listed below are T cell receptor beta chains from one sample, sequenced in a study of T cell repertoires in ileal Crohn's disease. Data came from immunoSEQ multiplex PCR; TCRdb stores just in-frame clones and leaves some out. The sample records approximately 5,000 clones, 80% to 90% being singletons. Input material: ileal tissue. The receptors shown here come from an adult with Crohn's disease. CDR3s leave out the opening cysteine and the closing phenylalanine or tryptophan. The order of the fields is J gene, V gene, clone size, CDR3 protein. Only some rows state a clone size, as once, few, many or a class for expanded clones.

TRBJ1-5	TRBV19	NA	ASSRTEVQPQH
TRBJ2-4	TRBV5-6	NA	ASSVGSTQNIQY
TRBJ1-4	TRBV4-3	NA	ASSQDRANEKLF
TRBJ2-1	TRBV11-3	NA	ASSLGAGGNEQF
TRBJ2-4	TRBV6-6	NA	ASSSPGGVAKNIQY
TRBJ2-5	TRBV6-1	NA	ASSEARGVTQY
TRBJ2-7	TRBV7-2	NA	ASRTRAGGNEQY
TRBJ2-7	TRBV23-1	NA	ASTSGLAGAYEQY
TRBJ1-5	TRBV19	NA	ASSIIGSHSNQPQH
TRBJ1-2	TRBV6-5	NA	ASSYMGQDYGYT
TRBJ2-5	TRBV6-1	once	ASSEAVSGGQETQY
TRBJ2-2	TRBV28	NA	ATSEIVGGNGELF
TRBJ2-3	TRBV27	NA	ASKVRGATDTQY
TRBJ2-3	TRBV19	NA	ASSISTGEGDTQY
TRBJ2-1	TRBV11-2	NA	ASSLARGIGYNEQF
TRBJ2-5	TRBV7-3	once	ASSLTWTGEETQY
TRBJ2-7	TRBV7-8	NA	ASSFAGQGSDEQY
TRBJ2-7	TRBV6-5	NA	ASGGHQGAGEQY
TRBJ1-6	TRBV4-3	NA	ASSRHPWDRGPYNSPLH
TRBJ2-2	TRBV9	few	ASSALAGGGTGELF
TRBJ2-7	TRBV5-1	NA	ASSLDGANPYEQY
TRBJ2-1	TRBV7-8	NA	ASSLFPSGGGNEQF
TRBJ2-3	TRBV29-1	NA	SVRPGLATDTQY
TRBJ2-7	TRBV10-3	NA	AISDSGTGGYEQY
TRBJ1-1	TRBV27	NA	ASSTRQGALDTEAF
TRBJ2-4	TRBV19	NA	ASSVTGKNIQY
TRBJ2-7	TRBV10-3	NA	AISDWDIETYEQY
TRBJ1-6	TRBV5-6	NA	ASSYTAFNSPLH
TRBJ1-2	TRBV5-4	NA	ASSPQGSYGYT
TRBJ1-1	TRBV7-3	NA	ASSLDRGEAF
TRBJ2-1	TRBV9	NA	ASSVAPIVNEQF
TRBJ1-6	TRBV27	NA	ASSPSGVSYNSPLH
TRBJ1-5	TRBV7-9	NA	ASSPDTNQPQH
TRBJ1-5	TRBV27	NA	ASSSRLLNQPQH
TRBJ1-1	TRBV19	NA	ASSMEDRVVGKNTEAF
TRBJ2-1	TRBV27	NA	ASSLGLADEQF
TRBJ2-7	TRBV7-2	NA	ASSARVSSYEQY
TRBJ1-3	TRBV18	NA	ASSSNPVDTIY
TRBJ2-3	TRBV11-2	NA	ASSLDTAGVDTQY
TRBJ2-7	TRBV6-6	NA	ASSPRGLAGYEQY
TRBJ1-2	TRBV25-1	few	ASSEGMGQHYGYT
TRBJ2-7	TRBV27	NA	ASSPIGFGIPSYEQY
TRBJ2-4	TRBV29-1	few	SVESGGDIQY
TRBJ1-2	TRBV29-1	NA	SVEETGRGGYT